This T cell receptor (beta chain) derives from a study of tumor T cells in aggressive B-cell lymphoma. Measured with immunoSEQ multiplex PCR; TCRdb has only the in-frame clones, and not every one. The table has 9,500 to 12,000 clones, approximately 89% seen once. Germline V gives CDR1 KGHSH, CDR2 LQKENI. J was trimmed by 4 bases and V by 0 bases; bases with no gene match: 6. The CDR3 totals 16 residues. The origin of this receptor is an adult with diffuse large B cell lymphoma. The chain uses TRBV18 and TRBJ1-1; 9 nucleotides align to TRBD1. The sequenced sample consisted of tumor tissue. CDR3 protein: CASSPPTGGGGTEAFF. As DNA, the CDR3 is TGTGCCAGCTCACCACCGACAGGGGGAGGAGGCACTGAAGCTTTCTTT.